The 19 T cell receptor beta chains below come from one sample, sequenced in a study of blood T cell repertoires in COVID-19. Data came from immunoSEQ multiplex PCR; TCRdb stores just in-frame clones and leaves some out. The sample lists about 92,000 clones, roughly 72% occurring once. The specimen was peripheral blood. These receptors were taken from an older woman in a cohort sampled during active or convalescent COVID-19.

This clone was seen many times. This chain links TRBV5-6 with TRBJ1-2; possible D gene TRBD1, 6 bases. The CDR3 is 12 residues long. V gave up 2 bases and J gave up 7 bases, with 9 bases separating them. Germline CDR1 is SGHDT and CDR2 is YYEEEE. CDR3 sequence: CASSFNRVGYTF. CDR3 nucleotides: TGTGCCAGCAGCTTTAACAGGGTTGGCTACACCTTC.

V and J are TRBV7-6 and TRBJ1-2; 8 bases align to TRBD1. Germline assignment: CDR1 SGHVS and CDR2 FNYEAQ. This CDR3 comprises 15 residues. V was pared by 4 bases and J by 8 bases, with 12 bases of the junction left unmatched. In nucleotides, the CDR3 is TGTGCCAGCAGCTCACAACAGACAGGGGTGGACGGCTACACCTTC. This gives the protein CASSSQQTGVDGYTF.

This sequence joins TRBV6-5 and TRBJ1-5; 8 bases map to TRBD1. V lost 2 bases to trimming and J lost 5 bases; unmatched junction nucleotides: 8. The CDR3 consists of 16 residues. CDR1 and CDR2 from the germline V gene are MNHEY and SVGAGI. The CDR3 loop reads CASSYRQGLGDQPQHF. The CDR3 DNA follows: TGTGCCAGCAGTTACCGACAGGGGTTAGGGGATCAGCCCCAGCATTTT.

Comments on this clone: At one boundary the junction diverges from the germline segment, which might be a read error. V and J are TRBV7-7 and TRBJ2-1, with D tentatively TRBD1 (6 bases). Germline V gene data show CDR1 as SSHAT and CDR2 as FNYEAQ (reference sequence). The CDR3 extends over 13 amino acids. The CDR3 DNA reads as TGTGCTAGCAGCTCGACAGGTTTGAATGAGCAGTTCTTC. Translation gives CASSSTGLNEQFF.

V is TRBV24-1 and J is TRBJ2-6; 7 bases align to TRBD1. CDR1 and CDR2 (germline): KGHDR, SFDVKD. Losses at the gene ends were 2 bases for V and 0 bases for J; bases not matched to a gene: 0. The CDR3 spans 16 residues. The CDR3 is CATSDWDSSGANVLTF. In DNA form, the CDR3 reads TGTGCCACCAGTGATTGGGACAGCTCTGGGGCCAACGTCCTGACTTTC.

CDR3 nucleotides: TGTGCCAGCAGTCCGCAGACAGGGATTGTGACCGGGGAGCTGTTTTTT. It codes for CASSPQTGIVTGELFF. The chain couples TRBV27 to TRBJ2-2; 7 bases agree with TRBD1. The germline gives CDR1 MNHEY, CDR2 SMNVEV (reference sequence). V lost 5 bases to trimming and J lost 5 bases; unmatched junction nucleotides: 11. This CDR3 contains 16 residues.

The CDR3 sequence is CASSLLHLTGELFF. In DNA form, the CDR3 reads TGTGCCAGCAGCTTATTACACCTCACCGGGGAGCTGTTTTTT. The rearrangement uses TRBV7-3 and TRBJ2-2; no clear D gene. This CDR3 is built from 14 residues. Trimming stripped 2 bases from V and 4 bases from J, with 8 bases between. CDR1 is SGHTA and CDR2 is FQGTGA in the germline V gene.

V is TRBV6-5 and J is TRBJ1-3, with 8 positions matching TRBD1. After removal of 8 bases from V and 1 base from J, the junction contained 4 bases not matched to a gene. Per germline, CDR1 MNHEY and CDR2 SVGAGI. The CDR3 is 14 residues long. The CDR3 reads CASHRGKSGNTIYF. DNA for the CDR3: TGTGCCAGCCACAGGGGGAAATCTGGAAACACCATATATTTT.

V gene TRBV4-1 combines with J gene TRBJ1-1; tentatively, D is TRBD1 (5 bases). This CDR3 spans 15 amino acids. Trimming took off 4 bases at V and 4 bases at J, with 16 bases between the two ends. Per the germline V gene, CDR1 is MGHRA and CDR2 is YSYEKL. The CDR3 loop reads CASSRAARGGTEAFF. The DNA of the CDR3 is TGCGCCAGCAGCCGGGCTGCAAGGGGCGGCACTGAAGCTTTCTTT.

The chain links TRBV5-6 to TRBJ1-3, with 10 bases identical to TRBD1. Germline V CDR1 and CDR2: SGHDT, YYEEEE. This CDR3 region has 17 residues. The J segment lost 3 bases and the V segment lost 1 base, leaving 7 bases of the junction unmatched. CDR3 sequence (DNA): TGTGCCAGCAGCTTGAGGGGGACAGGGGCGTTTGGAAACACCATATATTTT. The encoded protein is CASSLRGTGAFGNTIYF.

V is TRBV2 and J is TRBJ2-7, with 8 bases lining up with TRBD1. V gave up 9 bases and J gave up 2 bases; unmatched junction bases: 6. The CDR3 has 13 residues. Germline CDR1 reads SNHLY; CDR2 reads FYNNEI. This chain's CDR3 is CASTGQETYEQYF. The DNA for the CDR3 is TGTGCCAGTACGGGACAGGAGACCTACGAGCAGTACTTC. Combining the CDR3 with reference TRBV2 and TRBJ2-7 gives the whole variable domain EPEVTQTPSHQVTQMGQEVILRCVPISNHLYFYWYRQILGQKVEFLVSFYNNEISEKSEIFDDQFSVERPDGSNFTLKIRSTKLEDSAMYFCASTGQETYEQYFGPGTRLTVT.

The chain is built from TRBV7-2 and TRBJ2-7; possibly TRBD1 for D (6 bases). In germline, CDR1 is SGHTA, CDR2 FQGNSA. This CDR3 is 14 amino acids long. V lost 6 bases and J 4 bases, leaving 16 bases between the germline ends. The CDR3 DNA sequence: TGTGCCAGCAGTTATACAGGGTCTGGGTACGAGCAGTACTTC. This encodes CASSYTGSGYEQYF.

This chain links TRBV10-3 with TRBJ1-1; 7 bases match TRBD1. Germline V gene sequence: CDR1 ENHRY, CDR2 SYGVKD. Trimming cost V 6 bases and J 5 bases; bases outside gene matches: 6. The CDR3 is made up of 13 amino acids. The CDR3 sequence is CAISTTGSTEAFF. DNA of the CDR3: TGTGCCATCAGCACGACAGGGAGTACTGAAGCTTTCTTT.

This clone has just a few counts. V and J are TRBV7-9 and TRBJ2-7, with D possibly matching TRBD2 (6 bases). V lost 4 bases and J lost 7, with 17 bases in between. The germline CDR1 and CDR2 sequences are SEHNR and FQNEAQ (reference sequence). The CDR3 contains 14 residues. CDR3 residues: CASSSWRGPWEQYF. The CDR3 bases are TGTGCCAGCAGCTCCTGGCGGGGTCCCTGGGAGCAGTACTTC. Full variable domain (remainder filled in from reference TRBV7-9 and TRBJ2-7): DTGVSQNPRHKITKRGQNVTFRCDPISEHNRLYWYRQTLGQGPEFLTYFQNEAQLEKSRLLSDRFSAERPKGSFSTLEIQRTEQGDSAMYLCASSSWRGPWEQYFGPGTRLTVT.

V is TRBV10-3 and J is TRBJ1-1, with 11 bases lining up with TRBD1. With V trimmed by 6 bases and J by 5 bases, 5 bases remained unmatched. Germline V gene data show CDR1 as ENHRY and CDR2 as SYGVKD. The CDR3 extends over 14 amino acids. The CDR3 spells CAIRGQGERTEAFF. For the CDR3, the DNA is TGTGCCATCAGGGGACAGGGGGAGAGAACTGAAGCTTTCTTT.

J is TRBJ1-4 and V is TRBV3-1 (or the pseudogene TRBV3-2), with TRBD1 as a possible D gene (6 bases). V lost 7 bases, J lost 4 bases, and 10 bases lay in between. This CDR3 is 13 amino acids long. The germline CDR1 and CDR2 sequences are LGHDT and YNNKEL (reference sequence). CDR3 sequence: CASKIRGNEKLFF. CDR3 nucleotides: TGTGCCAGCAAAATCAGGGGTAATGAAAAACTGTTTTTT.

This rearrangement joins TRBV5-1 to TRBJ1-1; maybe TRBD1 (6 bases). Germline loops: CDR1 SGHRS, CDR2 YFSETQ. V lost 4 bases and J 4 bases, leaving 11 bases between the germline ends. The CDR3 contains 13 residues. This CDR3 reads CASSQGLGTEAFF. In nucleotides, the CDR3 is TGCGCCAGCAGCCAGGGGTTGGGCACTGAAGCTTTCTTT.

This chain uses TRBV4-2 with TRBJ1-2; D remains ambiguous. The CDR3 length is 16 residues. Deletions cut 0 bases from V and 4 bases from J, with 15 bases between. Germline CDR1 reads LGHNA; CDR2 reads YNFKEQ. In nucleotides, the CDR3 is TGTGCCAGCAGCCAAGATCCCCGGGTTTGGGTCTATGGCTACACCTTC. This gives the protein CASSQDPRVWVYGYTF.

J is TRBJ2-3 and V is TRBV6-1; possibly TRBD1 for D (5 bases). Trimming took 1 base from V and 2 from J, leaving 16 bases between them. This CDR3 is built from 17 residues. Germline V CDR1 and CDR2: MNHNS, SASEGT. This CDR3 reads CASSEDPTGQNTDTQYF. The CDR3 DNA follows: TGTGCCAGCAGTGAAGATCCCACAGGCCAGAACACAGATACGCAGTATTTT.